This TCR beta chain was documented in a study of cytomegalovirus exposure and HLA in healthy donors. General study results and limits: V segments that were indistinguishable, TRBV6-2 and TRBV6-3 among them, were omitted from analysis. Later genetic work tied a missense DCLRE1C variant to beta-chain V and J trimming. When a later analysis compared HLA-associated TCR beta chains with equally common others, the HLA-associated chains turned out to be more clonally expanded and to have lower generation probabilities.

PCR involved 60 Vbeta and 13 Jbeta primers. The data were produced by immunoSEQ multiplex PCR, yet TCRdb's version contains in-frame clones alone and is incomplete. The sample includes 90,000 or so clones, roughly 69% of them seen just once. This CDR3 region has 10 residues. Germline CDR1 DFQATT, CDR2 SNEGSKA (reference sequence). This clone has only a few counts. What it binds is unknown. Relative to the germline gene, one junction end is altered; a read error may explain this. This TCR came from a man aged 50-59 years in good health and CMV-seronegative. J is TRBJ1-2 and V is TRBV20-1; no reliable D call. Sequences were obtained from PBMCs. The CDR3 DNA reads TGCAGTGCTGGGCCCCGTATGGCCTCCTTC. Its translation is CSAGPRMASF.